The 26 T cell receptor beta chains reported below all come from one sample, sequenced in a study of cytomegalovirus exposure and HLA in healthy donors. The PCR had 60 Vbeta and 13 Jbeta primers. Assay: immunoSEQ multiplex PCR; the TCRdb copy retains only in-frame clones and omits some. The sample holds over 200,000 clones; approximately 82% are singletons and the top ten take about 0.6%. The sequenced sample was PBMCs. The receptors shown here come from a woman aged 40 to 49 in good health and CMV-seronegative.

CDR3 nucleotide sequence: TGCGCCAGCAGCTTGATTGGGGGACAAACCGGGGAGCTGTTTTTT. Translation: CASSLIGGQTGELFF. The V and J genes are TRBV5-1 and TRBJ2-2, with a tentative D call TRBD1 (6 bases). The ends were cut back, 1 base at V and 5 bases at J, with 12 bases in the middle. Per the germline V gene, CDR1 is SGHRS and CDR2 is YFSETQ. The CDR3 is made up of 15 amino acids.

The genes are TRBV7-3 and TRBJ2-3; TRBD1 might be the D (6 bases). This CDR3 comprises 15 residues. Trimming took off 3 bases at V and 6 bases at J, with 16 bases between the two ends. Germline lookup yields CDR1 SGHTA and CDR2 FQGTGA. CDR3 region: CASSFYGDRGDTQYF. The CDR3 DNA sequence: TGTGCCAGCAGCTTCTACGGCGATAGGGGGGATACGCAGTATTTT.

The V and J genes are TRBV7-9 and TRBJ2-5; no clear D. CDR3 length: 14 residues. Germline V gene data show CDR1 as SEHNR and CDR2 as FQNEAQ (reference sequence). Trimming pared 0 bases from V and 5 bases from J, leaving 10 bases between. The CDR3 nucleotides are TGTGCCAGCAGCTTAGCGCGGCTAGGTGAGACCCAGTACTTC. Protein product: CASSLARLGETQYF.

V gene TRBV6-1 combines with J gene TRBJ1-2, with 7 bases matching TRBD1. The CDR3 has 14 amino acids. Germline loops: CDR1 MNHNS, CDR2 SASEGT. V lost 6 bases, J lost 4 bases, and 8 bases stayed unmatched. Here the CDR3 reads CASRAGQQTYGYTF. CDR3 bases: TGTGCCAGCAGGGCGGGACAGCAAACCTATGGCTACACCTTC.

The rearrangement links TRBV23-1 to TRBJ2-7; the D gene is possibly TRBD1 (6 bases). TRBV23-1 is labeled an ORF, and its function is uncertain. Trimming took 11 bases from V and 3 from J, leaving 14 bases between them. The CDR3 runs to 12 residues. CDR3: CAEGQRHYEQYF. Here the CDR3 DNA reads TGCGCCGAAGGACAGAGACACTACGAGCAGTACTTC.

The DNA for the CDR3 is TGTGCCAGCAGCTACAGGGGGTCCTATGGCTACACCTTC. This encodes CASSYRGSYGYTF. This chain connects TRBV14 to TRBJ1-2; the match to TRBD1 covers 8 bases. CDR1 and CDR2 (germline): SGHDN, FVKESK. This CDR3 comprises 13 residues. V lost 5 bases to trimming and J lost 4 bases; unmatched junction nucleotides: 3.

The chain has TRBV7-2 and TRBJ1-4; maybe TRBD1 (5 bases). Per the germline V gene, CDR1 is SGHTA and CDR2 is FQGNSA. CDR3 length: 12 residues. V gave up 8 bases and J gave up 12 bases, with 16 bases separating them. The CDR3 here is CASGHGGEELFF. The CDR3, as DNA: TGTGCCAGCGGACATGGGGGGGAAGAACTGTTTTTT.

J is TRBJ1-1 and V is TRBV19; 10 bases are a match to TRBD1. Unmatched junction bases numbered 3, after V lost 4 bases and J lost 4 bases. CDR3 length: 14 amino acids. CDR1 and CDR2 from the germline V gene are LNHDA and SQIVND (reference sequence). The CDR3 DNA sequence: TGTGCCAGTAGTAAGGACAGGGGGGGCACTGAAGCTTTCTTT. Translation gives CASSKDRGGTEAFF.

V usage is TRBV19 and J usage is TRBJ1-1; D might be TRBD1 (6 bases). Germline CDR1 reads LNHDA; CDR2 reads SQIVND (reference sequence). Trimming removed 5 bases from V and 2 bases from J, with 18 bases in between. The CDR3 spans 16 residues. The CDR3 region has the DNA TGTGCCAGTAGTTGGAGTGGGGGCAGGATTAACACTGAAGCTTTCTTT. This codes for CASSWSGGRINTEAFF. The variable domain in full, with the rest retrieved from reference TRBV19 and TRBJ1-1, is DGGITQSPKYLFRKEGQNVTLSCEQNLNHDAMYWYRQDPGQGLRLIYYSQIVNDFQKGDIAEGYSVSREKKESFPLTVTSAQKNPTAFYLCASSWSGGRINTEAFFGQGTRLTVV.

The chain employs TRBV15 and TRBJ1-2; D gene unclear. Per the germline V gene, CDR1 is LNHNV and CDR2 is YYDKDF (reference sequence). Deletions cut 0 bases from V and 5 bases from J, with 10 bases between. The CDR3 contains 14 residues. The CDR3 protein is CATSRDQRGYGYTF. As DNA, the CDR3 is TGTGCCACCAGCAGAGATCAGAGAGGGTATGGCTACACCTTC.

CDR3 coding DNA: TGTGCCAGTAGTATTACCCCCGGCGGGGCTAGCACAGATACGCAGTATTTT. It is translated as CASSITPGGASTDTQYF. The chain has TRBV19 and TRBJ2-3; D might be TRBD2 (6 bases). The length of the CDR3 is 17 residues. Trimming stripped 3 bases from V and 0 bases from J, with 16 bases between. Germline loops: CDR1 LNHDA, CDR2 SQIVND (reference sequence).

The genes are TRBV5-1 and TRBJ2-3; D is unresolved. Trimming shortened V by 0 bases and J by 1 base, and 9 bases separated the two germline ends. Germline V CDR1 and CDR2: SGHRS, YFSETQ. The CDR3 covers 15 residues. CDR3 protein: CASSLDSSGTDTQYF. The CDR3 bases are TGCGCCAGCAGCTTGGACTCCTCTGGCACAGATACGCAGTATTTT.

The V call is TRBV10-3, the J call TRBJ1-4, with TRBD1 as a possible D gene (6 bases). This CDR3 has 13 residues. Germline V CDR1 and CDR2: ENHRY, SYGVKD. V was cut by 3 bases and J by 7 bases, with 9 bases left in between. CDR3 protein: CAISDRGSEKLFF. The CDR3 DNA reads TGTGCCATCAGTGACAGGGGAAGTGAAAAACTGTTTTTT.

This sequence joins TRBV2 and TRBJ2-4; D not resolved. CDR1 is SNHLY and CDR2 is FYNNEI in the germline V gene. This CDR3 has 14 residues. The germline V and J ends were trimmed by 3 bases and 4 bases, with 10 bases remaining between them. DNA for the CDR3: TGTGCCAGCAGTGATGGGTACGGGAAAAACATTCAGTACTTC. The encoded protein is CASSDGYGKNIQYF.

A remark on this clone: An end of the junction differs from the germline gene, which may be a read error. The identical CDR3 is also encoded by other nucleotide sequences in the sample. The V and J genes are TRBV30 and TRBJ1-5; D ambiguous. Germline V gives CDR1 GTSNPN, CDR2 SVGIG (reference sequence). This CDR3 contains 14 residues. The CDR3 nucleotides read TGTGCTTGGAGTGTCGCCAGCGGGGTGCAGCCCCAGCATTTT. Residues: CAWSVASGVQPQHF.

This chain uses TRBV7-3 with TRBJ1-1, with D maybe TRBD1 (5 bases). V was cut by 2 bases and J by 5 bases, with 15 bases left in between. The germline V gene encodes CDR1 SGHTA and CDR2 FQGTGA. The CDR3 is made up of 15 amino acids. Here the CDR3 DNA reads TGTGCCAGCAGCTTAGGTCCGGGGGAGCAGACTGAAGCTTTCTTT. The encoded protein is CASSLGPGEQTEAFF.

The CDR3 loop reads CASRLAPSSYNEQFF. CDR3 nucleotide sequence: TGTGCCAGCAGACTAGCGCCGAGCTCCTACAATGAGCAGTTCTTC. This rearrangement joins TRBV27 to TRBJ2-1; TRBD2 aligns across 7 bases. Trimming at V came to 6 bases and at J to 0 bases, leaving 5 bases not matched to a gene. The CDR3 consists of 15 residues. Germline CDR1 and CDR2: MNHEY and SMNVEV (reference sequence).

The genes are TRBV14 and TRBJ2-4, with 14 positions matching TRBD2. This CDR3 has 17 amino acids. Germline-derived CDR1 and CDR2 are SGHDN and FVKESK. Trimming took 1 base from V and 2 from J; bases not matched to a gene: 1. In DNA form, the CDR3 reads TGTGCCAGCAGCCAAGGGACTAGCGGGGGGTCCAAAAACATTCAGTACTTC. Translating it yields CASSQGTSGGSKNIQYF. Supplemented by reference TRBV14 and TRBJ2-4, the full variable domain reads EAGVTQFPSHSVIEKGQTVTLRCDPISGHDNLYWYRRVMGKEIKFLLHFVKESKQDESGMPNNRFLAERTGGTYSTLKVQPAELEDSGVYFCASSQGTSGGSKNIQYFGAGTRLSVL.

The CDR3 DNA follows: TGTGCCAGCAGTTACTCGACAGACTTAGGACTGTTTTTT. This encodes CASSYSTDLGLFF. J is TRBJ1-4 and V is TRBV6-6; possibly TRBD1 for D (5 bases). Looked up from germline, CDR1 is MNHNY and CDR2 is SVGAGI (reference sequence). Between the trimmed V and J ends, which lost 0 bases and 13 bases, there was a span of 12 bases. There are 13 residues in the CDR3.

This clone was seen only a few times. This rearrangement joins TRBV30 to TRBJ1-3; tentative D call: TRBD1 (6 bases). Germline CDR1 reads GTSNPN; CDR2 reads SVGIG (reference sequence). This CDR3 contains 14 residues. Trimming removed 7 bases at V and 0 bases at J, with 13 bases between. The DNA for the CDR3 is TGTGCCTCGGACAGAGCTACCTCTGGAAACACCATATATTTT. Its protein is CASDRATSGNTIYF.

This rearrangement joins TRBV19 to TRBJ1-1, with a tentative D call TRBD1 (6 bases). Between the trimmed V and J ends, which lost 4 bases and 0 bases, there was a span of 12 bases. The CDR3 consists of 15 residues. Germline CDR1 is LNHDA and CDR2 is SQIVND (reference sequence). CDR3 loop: CASSRRQVMNTEAFF. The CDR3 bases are TGTGCCAGTAGTAGGAGACAGGTCATGAACACTGAAGCTTTCTTT. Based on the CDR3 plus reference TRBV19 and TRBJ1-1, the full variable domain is DGGITQSPKYLFRKEGQNVTLSCEQNLNHDAMYWYRQDPGQGLRLIYYSQIVNDFQKGDIAEGYSVSREKKESFPLTVTSAQKNPTAFYLCASSRRQVMNTEAFFGQGTRLTVV.

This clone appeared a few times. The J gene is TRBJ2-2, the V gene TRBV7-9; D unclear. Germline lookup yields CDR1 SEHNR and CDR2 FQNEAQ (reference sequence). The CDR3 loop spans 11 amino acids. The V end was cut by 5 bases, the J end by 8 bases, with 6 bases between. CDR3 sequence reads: CASSIMGELFF. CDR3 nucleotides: TGTGCCAGCAGCATTATGGGGGAGCTGTTTTTT.

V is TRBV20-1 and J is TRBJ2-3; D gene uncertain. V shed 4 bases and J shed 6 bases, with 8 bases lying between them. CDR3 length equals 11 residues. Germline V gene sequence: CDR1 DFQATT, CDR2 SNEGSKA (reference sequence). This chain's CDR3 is CSATPRDTQYF. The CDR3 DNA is TGCAGTGCTACCCCCAGGGATACGCAGTATTTT.

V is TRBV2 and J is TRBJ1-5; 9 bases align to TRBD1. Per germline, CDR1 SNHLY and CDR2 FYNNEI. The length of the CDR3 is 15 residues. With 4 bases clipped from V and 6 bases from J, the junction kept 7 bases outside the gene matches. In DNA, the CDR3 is TGTGCCAGCAGTGGGGACAGGGCGACCGGTCAGCCCCAGCATTTT. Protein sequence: CASSGDRATGQPQHF. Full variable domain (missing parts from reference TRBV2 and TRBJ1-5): EPEVTQTPSHQVTQMGQEVILRCVPISNHLYFYWYRQILGQKVEFLVSFYNNEISEKSEIFDDQFSVERPDGSNFTLKIRSTKLEDSAMYFCASSGDRATGQPQHFGDGTRLSIL.

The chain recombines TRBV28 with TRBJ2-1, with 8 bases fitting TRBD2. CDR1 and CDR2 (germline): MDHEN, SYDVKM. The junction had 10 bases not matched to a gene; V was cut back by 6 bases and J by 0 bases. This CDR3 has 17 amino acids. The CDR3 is CASRGQRGPVSYNEQFF. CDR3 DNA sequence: TGTGCCAGCAGAGGCCAGCGGGGGCCCGTCTCCTACAATGAGCAGTTCTTC.

CDR3 region: CASSSGTGGLGNTGELFF. In nucleotides, the CDR3 is TGTGCCAGCAGTTCCGGGACAGGGGGTTTAGGGAACACCGGGGAGCTGTTTTTT. The rearrangement uses TRBV27 and TRBJ2-2, with 11 bases fitting TRBD1. Trimming cost V 4 bases and J 1 base; bases outside gene matches: 8. Germline-derived CDR1 and CDR2 are MNHEY and SMNVEV (reference sequence). The CDR3 sequence is 18 residues long.